The source of this T cell receptor (beta chain) is a study of blood T cell repertoires in COVID-19. This clone was seen just once. This CDR3 spans 14 amino acids. Looked up from germline, CDR1 is SGDLS and CDR2 is YYNGEE. After removal of 4 bases from V and 3 bases from J, the junction contained 4 bases not matched to a gene. In the authors' workflow: The assay estimated nucleated cells by amplifying reference gene primers. Only in-frame clones appear in the TCRdb table, and some are missing; sequencing was by immunoSEQ multiplex PCR. The DNA gave D and trimming, while V, J and clone size come from that table. Of fewer than 500,000 clones detected, approximately 88% appear once; the ten largest clones hold 0.97%.

The sequenced sample consisted of PBMCs or T cells enriched from blood (not recorded which). This TCR came from a woman aged 25 to 39 with acute COVID-19. The genes are TRBV9 and TRBJ1-5; TRBD1 matches 7 bases. CDR3 region: CASSPGTVNQPQHF. The CDR3, as DNA: TGTGCCAGCAGCCCCGGGACAGTCAATCAGCCCCAGCATTTT.